This entry lists 5 T cell receptor beta chains sequenced from one sample in a study of cytomegalovirus exposure and HLA in healthy donors. PCR amplification relied on 60 Vbeta primers (plus 13 Jbeta primers). Sequencing was performed with immunoSEQ multiplex PCR; in TCRdb, only in-frame clones are kept and a portion is missing. The top ten hold 7.8% of the sample, which has 150,000 to 200,000 clones, roughly 12% seen once. Sequences were obtained from PBMCs. The receptors derive from a man between 45 and 60 years old in good health and CMV-seropositive.

The chain has TRBV6-5 and TRBJ2-3; D is possibly TRBD1 (6 bases). The germline V gene has CDR1 MNHEY and CDR2 SVGAGI. The CDR3 loop spans 13 amino acids. V lost 5 bases and J 6 bases, leaving 12 bases between the germline ends. In DNA, the CDR3 is TGTGCCAGCAGTCTTATAAGGGGGGATACGCAGTATTTT. Amino acids: CASSLIRGDTQYF.

This clone was detected only a few times. This chain links TRBV2 with TRBJ2-7; 7 bases are shared with TRBD1. Germline loops: CDR1 SNHLY, CDR2 FYNNEI. J was trimmed by 2 bases and V by 5 bases; bases with no gene match: 3. The CDR3 contains 13 residues. In DNA, the CDR3 is TGTGCCAGCAGTTTGGACAGGACCTACGAGCAGTACTTC. Its translation: CASSLDRTYEQYF.

This clone has a handful of counts. This sequence joins TRBV7-8 and TRBJ2-2; D perhaps matches TRBD1 (6 bases). V was pared by 5 bases and J by 2 bases, with 9 bases between. CDR3 size: 14 residues. The germline V gene has CDR1 SGHVS and CDR2 FQNEAQ. CDR3 protein: CASSRDINTGELFF. In nucleotides, the CDR3 is TGTGCCAGCAGCCGGGACATAAACACCGGGGAGCTGTTTTTT.

The gene calls are TRBV4-2 and TRBJ2-3; a possible D gene is TRBD1 (6 bases). The CDR3 spans 17 residues. V was shortened by 0 bases and J by 3 bases, with 16 bases between the two germline ends. Germline V gene lookup returns CDR1 LGHNA and CDR2 YNFKEQ. As DNA, the CDR3 is TGTGCCAGCAGCCAAGAAGGAACAGGGACGAATACAGATACGCAGTATTTT. It yields the protein CASSQEGTGTNTDTQYF.

V is TRBV6-5 and J is TRBJ2-3; 10 bases are a match to TRBD2. V was pared by 2 bases and J by 3 bases, with 5 bases of the junction left unmatched. The CDR3 is 16 residues long. The germline CDR1 and CDR2 sequences are MNHEY and SVGAGI. The CDR3 sequence: CASSYGAGGKTDTQYF. CDR3 nucleotides: TGTGCCAGCAGTTACGGAGCGGGGGGGAAAACAGATACGCAGTATTTT.